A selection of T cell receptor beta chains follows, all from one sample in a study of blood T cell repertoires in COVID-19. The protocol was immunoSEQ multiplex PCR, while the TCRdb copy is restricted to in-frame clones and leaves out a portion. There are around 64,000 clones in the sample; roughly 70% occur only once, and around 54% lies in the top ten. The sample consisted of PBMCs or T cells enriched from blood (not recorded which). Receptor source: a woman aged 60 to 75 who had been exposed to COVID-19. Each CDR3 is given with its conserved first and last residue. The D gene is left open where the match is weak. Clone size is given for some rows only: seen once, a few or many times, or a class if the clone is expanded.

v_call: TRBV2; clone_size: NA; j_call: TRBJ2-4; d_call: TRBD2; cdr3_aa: CASGEPTSGTLSGSIQYF; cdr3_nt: TGTGCCAGCGGTGAACCGACTAGCGGGACCCTGAGTGGGAGCATTCAGTACTTC
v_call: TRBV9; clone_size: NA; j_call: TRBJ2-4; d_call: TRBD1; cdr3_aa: CASSPQTGGTDIQYF; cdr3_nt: TGTGCCAGCAGCCCTCAGACAGGGGGCACAGACATTCAGTACTTC
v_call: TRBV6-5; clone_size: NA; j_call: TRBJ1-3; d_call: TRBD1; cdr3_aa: CASNGQGAGNTIYF; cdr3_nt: TGTGCCAGCAACGGACAGGGAGCAGGAAACACCATATATTTT
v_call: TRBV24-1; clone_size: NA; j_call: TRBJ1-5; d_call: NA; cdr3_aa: CATSTDSNQPQHF; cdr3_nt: TGTGCCACCAGTACAGATAGCAATCAGCCCCAGCATTTT
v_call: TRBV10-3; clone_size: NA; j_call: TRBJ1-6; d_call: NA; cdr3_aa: CAITGSYNSPLHF; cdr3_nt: TGTGCCATCACGGGCTCCTATAATTCACCCCTCCACTTT
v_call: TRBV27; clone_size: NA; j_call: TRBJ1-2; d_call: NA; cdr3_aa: CASSPNRVHGYTF; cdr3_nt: TGTGCCAGCAGTCCCAACAGGGTCCATGGCTACACCTTC
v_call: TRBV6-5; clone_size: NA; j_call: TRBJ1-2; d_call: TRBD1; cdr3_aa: CASSYRGRNYGYTF; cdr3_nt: TGTGCCAGCAGTTACAGGGGGCGTAACTATGGCTACACCTTC
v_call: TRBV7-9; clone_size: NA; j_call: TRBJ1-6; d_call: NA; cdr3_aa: CASSFPDSPLHF; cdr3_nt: TGTGCCAGCAGCTTCCCAGATTCACCCCTCCACTTT
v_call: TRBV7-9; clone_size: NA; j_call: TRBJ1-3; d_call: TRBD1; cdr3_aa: CASSRQGWNTIYF; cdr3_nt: TGTGCCAGCAGCAGACAGGGATGGAACACCATATATTTT
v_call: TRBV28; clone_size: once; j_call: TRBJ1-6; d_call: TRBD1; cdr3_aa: CASSFGDRDNSPLHF; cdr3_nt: TGTGCCAGCAGTTTTGGGGACAGGGATAATTCACCCCTCCACTTT
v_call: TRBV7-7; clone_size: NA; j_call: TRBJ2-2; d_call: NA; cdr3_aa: CASSASRQANTGELFF; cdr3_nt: TGTGCCAGCAGCGCCAGCCGACAGGCGAACACCGGGGAGCTGTTTTTT
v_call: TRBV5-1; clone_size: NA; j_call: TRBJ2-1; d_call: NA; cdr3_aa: CASSLEGAAPYNEQFF; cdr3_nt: TGCGCCAGCAGCTTGGAAGGGGCTGCACCCTACAATGAGCAGTTCTTC
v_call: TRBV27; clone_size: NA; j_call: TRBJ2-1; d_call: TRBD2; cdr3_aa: CASSYRLAGGPEQFF; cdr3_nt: TGTGCCAGCAGTTACCGACTAGCGGGAGGCCCAGAGCAGTTCTTC
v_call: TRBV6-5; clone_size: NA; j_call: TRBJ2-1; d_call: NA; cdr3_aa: CASSLSGTYNEQFF; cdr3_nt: TGTGCCAGCAGCCTCTCAGGTACCTACAATGAGCAGTTCTTC
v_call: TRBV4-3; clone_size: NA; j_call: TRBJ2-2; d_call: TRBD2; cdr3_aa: CASSQDTPGLAGGYGTGELFF; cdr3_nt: TGCGCCAGCAGCCAAGATACACCGGGACTAGCGGGAGGGTATGGCACCGGGGAGCTGTTTTTT
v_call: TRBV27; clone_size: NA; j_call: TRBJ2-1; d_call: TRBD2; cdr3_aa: CASSGGAYNEQFF; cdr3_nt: TGTGCCAGCAGCGGGGGGGCCTACAATGAGCAGTTCTTC
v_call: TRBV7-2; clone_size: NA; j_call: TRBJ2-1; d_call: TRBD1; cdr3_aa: CASSLGTANEQFF; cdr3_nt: TGTGCCAGCAGCTTGGGGACAGCTAATGAGCAGTTCTTC
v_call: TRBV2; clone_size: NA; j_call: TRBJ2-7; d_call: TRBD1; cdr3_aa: CASSGRDRGFYEQYF; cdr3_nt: TGTGCCAGCAGTGGTAGGGACAGGGGCTTCTACGAGCAGTACTTC
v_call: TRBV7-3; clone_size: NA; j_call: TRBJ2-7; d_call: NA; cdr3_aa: CASSLEGFSEQYF; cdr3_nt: TGTGCCAGCAGCTTAGAGGGCTTTTCGGAGCAGTACTTC
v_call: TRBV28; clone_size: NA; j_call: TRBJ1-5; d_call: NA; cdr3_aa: CASSLRGFNQPQHF; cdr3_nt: TGTGCCAGCAGTTTACGGGGGTTCAATCAGCCCCAGCATTTT
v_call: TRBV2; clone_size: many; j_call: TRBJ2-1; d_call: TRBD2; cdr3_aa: CASGGLAGVAYNEQFF; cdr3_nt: TGTGCCAGCGGGGGACTAGCGGGGGTCGCATACAATGAGCAGTTCTTC
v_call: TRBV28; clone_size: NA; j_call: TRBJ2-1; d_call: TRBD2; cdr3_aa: CASTQGGRAYNEQFF; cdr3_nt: TGTGCCAGCACCCAGGGCGGGAGGGCCTACAATGAGCAGTTCTTC
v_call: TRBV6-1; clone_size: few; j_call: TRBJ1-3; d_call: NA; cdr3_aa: CASSEDRSLGTIYF; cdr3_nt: TGTGCCAGCAGTGAAGACAGGTCTCTGGGCACCATATATTTT
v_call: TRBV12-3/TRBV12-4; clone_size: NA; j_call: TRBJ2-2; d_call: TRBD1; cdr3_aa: CATGQGDTGELFF; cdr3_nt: TGTGCCACCGGACAGGGGGACACCGGGGAGCTGTTTTTT
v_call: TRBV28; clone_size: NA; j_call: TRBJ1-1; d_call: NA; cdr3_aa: CASRRNGRTNTEAFF; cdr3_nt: TGTGCCAGCAGGCGAAATGGGAGAACGAACACTGAAGCTTTCTTT
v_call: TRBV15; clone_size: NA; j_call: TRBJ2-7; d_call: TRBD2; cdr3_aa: CATRLAGTYEQYF; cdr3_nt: TGTGCCACCAGACTAGCGGGAACGTACGAGCAGTACTTC
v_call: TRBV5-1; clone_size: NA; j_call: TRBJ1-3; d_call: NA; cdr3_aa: CASSLPSSGNTIYF; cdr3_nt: TGCGCCAGCAGCTTGCCCAGCTCTGGAAACACCATATATTTT